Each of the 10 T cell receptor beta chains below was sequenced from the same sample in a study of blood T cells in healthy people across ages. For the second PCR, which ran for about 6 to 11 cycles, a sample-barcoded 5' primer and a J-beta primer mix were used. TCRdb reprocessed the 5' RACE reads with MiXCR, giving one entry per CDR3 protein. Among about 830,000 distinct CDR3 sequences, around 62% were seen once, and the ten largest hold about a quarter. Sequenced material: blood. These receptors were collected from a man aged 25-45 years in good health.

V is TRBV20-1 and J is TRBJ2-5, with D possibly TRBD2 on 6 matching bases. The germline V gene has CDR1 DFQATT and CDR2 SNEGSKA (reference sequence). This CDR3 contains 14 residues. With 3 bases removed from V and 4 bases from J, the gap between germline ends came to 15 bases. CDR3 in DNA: TGCAGTGCTAGTAGAGCGGGTAGTAGAGAGACCCAGTACTTC. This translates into CSASRAGSRETQYF.

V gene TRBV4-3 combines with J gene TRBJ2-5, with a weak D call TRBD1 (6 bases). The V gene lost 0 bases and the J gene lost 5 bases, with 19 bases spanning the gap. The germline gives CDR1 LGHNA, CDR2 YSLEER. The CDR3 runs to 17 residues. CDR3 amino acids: CASSQDPRQAYGETQYF. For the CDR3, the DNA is TGCGCCAGCAGCCAAGACCCGAGACAGGCATATGGTGAGACCCAGTACTTC.

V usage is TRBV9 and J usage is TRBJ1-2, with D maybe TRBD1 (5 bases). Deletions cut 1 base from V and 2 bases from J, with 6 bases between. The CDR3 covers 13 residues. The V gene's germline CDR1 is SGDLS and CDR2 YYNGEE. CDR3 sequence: CASSVQGNYGYTF. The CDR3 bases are TGTGCCAGCAGCGTACAGGGAAACTATGGCTACACCTTC.

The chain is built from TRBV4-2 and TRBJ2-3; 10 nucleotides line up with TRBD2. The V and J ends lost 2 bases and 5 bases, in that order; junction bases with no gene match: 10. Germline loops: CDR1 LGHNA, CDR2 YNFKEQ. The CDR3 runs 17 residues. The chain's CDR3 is CASSQTGGLAVKDTQYF. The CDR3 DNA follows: TGTGCCAGCAGCCAAACTGGCGGACTAGCGGTGAAAGATACGCAGTATTTT.

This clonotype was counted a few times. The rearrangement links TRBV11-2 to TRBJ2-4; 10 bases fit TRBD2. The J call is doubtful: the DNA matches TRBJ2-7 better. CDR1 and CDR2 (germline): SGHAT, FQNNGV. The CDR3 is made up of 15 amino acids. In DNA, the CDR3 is TGTGCCAGCATGAGGGTAGCGGGGGGTATCTACGAGCAGTACTTC. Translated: CASMRVAGGIYEQYF.

CDR3 sequence (DNA): TGTGCCTGGAGTGTGCTAGCGGGCTACAATGAGCAGTACTTC. Translated, it gives CAWSVLAGYNEQYF. This chain joins TRBV30 and TRBJ2-1; 8 bases map to TRBD2. The DNA end is more similar to TRBJ2-7, so the J call may be wrong. The CDR3 totals 14 residues. Germline-derived CDR1 and CDR2 are GTSNPN and SVGIG (reference sequence).

The CDR3 nucleotides are TGTGCCAGCAGTTCCTCGTGGGACACCGGGGGAACAGATACGCAGTATTTT. Protein: CASSSSWDTGGTDTQYF. The J gene is TRBJ2-3, the V gene TRBV12-3 or TRBV12-4; either TRBD1 or TRBD2 may fit D (6 bases each). The CDR3 is 17 residues long. V shed 4 bases and J shed 3 bases, with 20 bases lying between them.

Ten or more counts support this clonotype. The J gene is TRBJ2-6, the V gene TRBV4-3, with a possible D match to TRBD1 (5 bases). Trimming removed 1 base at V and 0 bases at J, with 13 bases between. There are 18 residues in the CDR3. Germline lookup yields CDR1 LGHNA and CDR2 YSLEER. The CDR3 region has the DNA TGCGCCAGCAGCCAAGTTGACAGTTCCCTCTCTGGGGCCAACGTCCTGACTTTC. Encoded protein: CASSQVDSSLSGANVLTF.

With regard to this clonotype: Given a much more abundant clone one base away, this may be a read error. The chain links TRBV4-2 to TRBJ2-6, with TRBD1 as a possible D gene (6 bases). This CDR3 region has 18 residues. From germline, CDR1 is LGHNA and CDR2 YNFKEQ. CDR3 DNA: TGTGTCAGCAGCCAAGAGGAAGAAGGGGGCTCTGGGGCCAACGTCCTGACTTTC. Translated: CVSSQEEEGGSGANVLTF.

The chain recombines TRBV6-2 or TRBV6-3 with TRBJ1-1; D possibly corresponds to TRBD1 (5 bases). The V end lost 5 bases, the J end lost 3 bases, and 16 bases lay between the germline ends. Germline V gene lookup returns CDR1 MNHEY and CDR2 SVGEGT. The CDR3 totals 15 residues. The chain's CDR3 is CASSRDVRTDTEAFF. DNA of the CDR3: TGTGCCAGCAGTCGGGACGTCAGGACGGACACTGAAGCTTTCTTT.